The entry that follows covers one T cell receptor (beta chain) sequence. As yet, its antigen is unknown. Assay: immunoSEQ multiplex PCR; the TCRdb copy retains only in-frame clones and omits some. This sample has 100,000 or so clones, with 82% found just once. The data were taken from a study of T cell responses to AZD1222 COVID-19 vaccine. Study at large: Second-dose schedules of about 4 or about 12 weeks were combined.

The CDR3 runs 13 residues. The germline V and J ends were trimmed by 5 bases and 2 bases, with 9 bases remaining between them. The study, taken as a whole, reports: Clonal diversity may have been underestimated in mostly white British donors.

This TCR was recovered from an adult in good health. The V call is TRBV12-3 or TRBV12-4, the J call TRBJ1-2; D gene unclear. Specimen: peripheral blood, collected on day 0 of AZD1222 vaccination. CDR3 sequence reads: CASSPLGNYGYTF. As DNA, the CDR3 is TGTGCCAGCAGTCCTCTGGGGAACTATGGCTACACCTTC.